This is a list of T cell receptor beta chains from one sample in a study of T cell responses to AZD1222 COVID-19 vaccine. Sequenced by immunoSEQ multiplex PCR; TCRdb stores in-frame clones only, minus some. The sample has some 130,000 clones; under 90% are singletons. Sequenced material: peripheral blood, taken on day 0 of AZD1222 vaccination. These TCRs come from an adult in good health. Each CDR3 is given with its conserved first and last residue. Each record gives: clone size, D gene, J gene, V gene, CDR3 DNA, CDR3 protein. D genes are given only for firm matches. A clone size is listed for some rows: how often the clone was seen (once, few, many), or a class if it is expanded.

size: NA
D: NA
J: TRBJ1-6
V: TRBV6-5
DNA: TGTGCCAGCAGTTATGGACAGAATAATTCACCCCTCCACTTT
CDR3: CASSYGQNNSPLHF

size: NA
D: TRBD2
J: TRBJ2-1
V: TRBV5-5
DNA: TGTGCCAGCAGCTTGACGGGACTATACAATGAGCAGTTCTTC
CDR3: CASSLTGLYNEQFF

size: few
D: NA
J: TRBJ2-1
V: TRBV13
DNA: TGTGCCAGCAGCTCAGCCCGGAGCTACAATGAGCAGTTCTTC
CDR3: CASSSARSYNEQFF

size: NA
D: NA
J: TRBJ1-1
V: TRBV5-4
DNA: TGTGCCAGCAGCTCAGTCTTGGCCCGACAAAACACTGAAGCTTTCTTT
CDR3: CASSSVLARQNTEAFF

size: NA
D: NA
J: TRBJ1-5
V: TRBV3-1/TRBV3-2
DNA: TGTGCCAGCAGCCAAGAAAGCCAGCCCCAGCATTTT
CDR3: CASSQESQPQHF

size: NA
D: TRBD1
J: TRBJ1-1
V: TRBV5-1
DNA: TGCGCCAGCAGCTTGAAGGACAGGGAAACTGAAGCTTTCTTT
CDR3: CASSLKDRETEAFF

size: NA
D: NA
J: TRBJ1-1
V: TRBV7-9
DNA: TGTGCCAGCAGCTCCGCCCCCGGGGTGAACACTGAAGCTTTCTTT
CDR3: CASSSAPGVNTEAFF

size: few
D: NA
J: TRBJ2-3
V: TRBV3-1/TRBV3-2
DNA: TGTGCCAGCAGCCAAGAGGCGCGGGACACAGATACGCAGTATTTT
CDR3: CASSQEARDTDTQYF

size: NA
D: NA
J: TRBJ2-1
V: TRBV5-1
DNA: TGCGCCAGCAGCTTCACAGGGAATAATGAGCAGTTCTTC
CDR3: CASSFTGNNEQFF

size: NA
D: NA
J: TRBJ1-5
V: TRBV11-2
DNA: TGTGCCAGCAGCTTAAATTGGGGGGGCAATCAGCCCCAGCATTTT
CDR3: CASSLNWGGNQPQHF

size: NA
D: NA
J: TRBJ1-1
V: TRBV30
DNA: TGTGCCTGGAGTACGACAGTGAACACTGAAGCTTTCTTT
CDR3: CAWSTTVNTEAFF

size: NA
D: TRBD1
J: TRBJ1-1
V: TRBV2
DNA: TGTGCCAGCCGCCCCAGGGGGATGAACACTGAAGCTTTCTTT
CDR3: CASRPRGMNTEAFF

size: NA
D: NA
J: TRBJ1-1
V: TRBV30
DNA: TGTGCCTGGAGTGGGGACATCGGCACTGAAGCTTTCTTT
CDR3: CAWSGDIGTEAFF

size: NA
D: NA
J: TRBJ1-2
V: TRBV28
DNA: TGTGCCAGCAGTTTCCCCCTAGGAGGGAACTATGGCTACACCTTC
CDR3: CASSFPLGGNYGYTF

size: few
D: TRBD2
J: TRBJ2-1
V: TRBV4-2
DNA: TGTGCCAGCAGCCAAGATCCGACTAGCGGGGTCAATGAGCAGTTCTTC
CDR3: CASSQDPTSGVNEQFF

size: NA
D: NA
J: TRBJ2-1
V: TRBV7-6
DNA: TGTGCCAGCAGCTTGATCCAGGGCGGAGAGCAGTTCTTC
CDR3: CASSLIQGGEQFF

size: NA
D: NA
J: TRBJ1-5
V: TRBV7-9
DNA: TGTGCCAGCAGCCGAGGGTTGTCGGAGCCCCAGCATTTT
CDR3: CASSRGLSEPQHF

size: NA
D: NA
J: TRBJ2-1
V: TRBV30
DNA: TGTGCCTTTGGACTTTACAATGAGCAGTTCTTC
CDR3: CAFGLYNEQFF

size: NA
D: NA
J: TRBJ2-1
V: TRBV5-6
DNA: TGTGCCAGCAGCTCGTCAGGGGCCTACAATGAGCAGTTCTTC
CDR3: CASSSSGAYNEQFF

size: NA
D: TRBD1
J: TRBJ1-5
V: TRBV4-3
DNA: TGCGCCAGCAGCCAAGAATCGCCCAACGGGACAGGGGATCAGCCCCAGCATTTT
CDR3: CASSQESPNGTGDQPQHF

size: NA
D: NA
J: TRBJ1-6
V: TRBV27
DNA: TGTGCCAGCAGTCTGTACAGCGCACCTAGACCCCTCCACTTT
CDR3: CASSLYSAPRPLHF

size: NA
D: TRBD2
J: TRBJ2-1
V: TRBV15
DNA: TGTGCCACCAGCAGAGGGGGACTAGGCTACAATGAGCAGTTCTTC
CDR3: CATSRGGLGYNEQFF

size: NA
D: NA
J: TRBJ2-3
V: TRBV24-1
DNA: TGTGCCACCAGTGACCGAGATACGCAGTATTTT
CDR3: CATSDRDTQYF

size: NA
D: TRBD1
J: TRBJ1-1
V: TRBV6-5
DNA: TGTGCCAGCGGGACAGTTGAAGCTTTCTTT
CDR3: CASGTVEAFF

size: NA
D: NA
J: TRBJ2-7
V: TRBV5-5
DNA: TGTGCCAGCAGCTGGGCCAGGGGATCCTACGAGCAGTACTTC
CDR3: CASSWARGSYEQYF

size: NA
D: NA
J: TRBJ2-3
V: TRBV6-5
DNA: TGTGCCAGCGCGACGGGGGCGAGTACAGATACGCAGTATTTT
CDR3: CASATGASTDTQYF

size: NA
D: TRBD1
J: TRBJ2-4
V: TRBV6-1
DNA: TGTGCCAGCAGTGCATCCGGGACAGGGGGCTCGAACATTCAGTACTTC
CDR3: CASSASGTGGSNIQYF

size: NA
D: TRBD1
J: TRBJ2-7
V: TRBV5-6
DNA: TGTGCCAGCAGCACGGGACAGGTCTACGAGCAGTACTTC
CDR3: CASSTGQVYEQYF

size: NA
D: NA
J: TRBJ1-3
V: TRBV10-3
DNA: TGTGCCATCACCAGGGAAGAAGGGGACACCATATATTTT
CDR3: CAITREEGDTIYF

size: few
D: TRBD1
J: TRBJ2-1
V: TRBV12-3/TRBV12-4
DNA: TGTGCCAGCAGTTTGGCGGGACAGGGGGAGCAGTTCTTC
CDR3: CASSLAGQGEQFF

size: NA
D: TRBD1
J: TRBJ1-2
V: TRBV2
DNA: TGTGCCAGCAAGTCTACCGGGACAGTTCTAGGTGGCTACACCTTC
CDR3: CASKSTGTVLGGYTF

size: NA
D: TRBD1
J: TRBJ1-6
V: TRBV2
DNA: TGTGCCAGCAGGGGAGACAGGGGCCCTTCTTCACCCCTCCACTTT
CDR3: CASRGDRGPSSPLHF